These 8 T cell receptor beta chains were sequenced from one sample in a study of beta chain features in type 1 diabetes. Every isolated RNA sample was fully reverse transcribed, so sequencing captured expressed TCRB transcripts. Produced via immunoSEQ multiplex PCR; TCRdb's table is partial and in-frame only. The sample carries under 400,000 clones, over 9.5% recorded once. Input material: naive CD4+ T cells from blood. Source of these receptors: a man aged 18-30 years in good health.

This clone has only a few counts. This rearrangement joins TRBV2 to TRBJ2-2, with 7 bases identical to TRBD1. From germline, CDR1 is SNHLY and CDR2 FYNNEI. This CDR3 comprises 15 residues. V gave up 7 bases and J gave up 0 bases; unmatched junction bases: 5. The DNA of the CDR3 is TGTGCCAGCAAAGAAGGACAGGCGAACACCGGGGAGCTGTTTTTT. Protein: CASKEGQANTGELFF.

This clone was seen a few times. This chain uses TRBV19 with TRBJ2-1; TRBD1 matches at 12 bases. The V gene's germline CDR1 is LNHDA and CDR2 SQIVND (reference sequence). V shed 4 bases and J 7 bases; nucleotides not matched to a gene: 5. There are 15 residues in the CDR3. The CDR3 sequence: CASSKGQGAWNEQFF. The CDR3 coding sequence is TGTGCCAGTAGTAAGGGACAGGGGGCCTGGAATGAGCAGTTCTTC.

This clone was detected only a few times. The V gene is TRBV28, the J gene TRBJ2-1; no clear D gene. The CDR3 covers 13 residues. Germline V lookup: CDR1 MDHEN, CDR2 SYDVKM. Trimming took off 5 bases at V and 8 bases at J, with 13 bases between the two ends. The CDR3 DNA follows: TGTGCCAGCAGTCCCCAATTTGTCCATGAGCAGTTCTTC. Its translation: CASSPQFVHEQFF.

This clone was observed a handful of times. The CDR3: CAWSRRGTDYGYTF. In nucleotides, the CDR3 is TGTGCCTGGAGTCGCCGAGGGACAGATTATGGCTACACCTTC. The rearrangement joins TRBV30 to TRBJ1-2, with 7 bases fitting TRBD1. CDR1 is GTSNPN, CDR2 SVGIG, per germline (reference sequence). CDR3 length: 14 residues. The junction had 8 bases not matched to a gene; V was cut back by 2 bases and J by 5 bases.

The CDR3 nucleotides are TGCGCCAGCAGACCGAGCGGGAGGGCCGGGTCCTACAATGAGCAGTTCTTC. Protein sequence: CASRPSGRAGSYNEQFF. The chain carries TRBV4-3 and TRBJ2-1, with 10 bases lining up with TRBD2. The V gene's germline CDR1 is LGHNA and CDR2 YSLEER. The CDR3 covers 17 residues. The ends lost 6 bases at V and 1 base at J; junction bases unmatched: 9.

This clone was detected only a few times. The V call is TRBV4-3, the J call TRBJ2-7; D remains ambiguous. Trimming left V 3 bases short and J 6 bases short, with 12 bases between. This CDR3 contains 13 residues. Germline CDR1 LGHNA, CDR2 YSLEER. CDR3 DNA sequence: TGCGCCAGCAGCCAGTCAACGGGTTTCGAGCAGTACTTC. Its translation: CASSQSTGFEQYF.

The chain has TRBV4-1 and TRBJ1-1; TRBD1 might be the D (5 bases). The length of the CDR3 is 14 residues. V was clipped by 0 bases and J by 3 bases, with 8 bases between them. Germline-derived CDR1 and CDR2 are MGHRA and YSYEKL. The CDR3 here is CASSQDRGYTEAFF. CDR3 DNA: TGCGCCAGCAGCCAAGATAGGGGTTACACTGAAGCTTTCTTT.

The chain combines TRBV29-1 with TRBJ2-1, with 9 bases fitting TRBD2. The CDR3 totals 15 residues. CDR1 and CDR2 from the germline V gene are SQVTM and ANQGSEA. Trimming removed 5 bases from V and 2 bases from J; junction bases left unmatched: 7. The CDR3 region has the DNA TGCAGCGTTTATAGCGGGAGTGGGACCTACAATGAGCAGTTCTTC. Encoded protein: CSVYSGSGTYNEQFF.